This TCR beta chain was identified in a study of blood T cell repertoires in COVID-19. In the study overall: COVID-19 samples from acute and convalescent phases originated in the United States, Italy and Spain.

Produced via immunoSEQ multiplex PCR; TCRdb's table is partial and in-frame only. The table includes a few hundred thousand clones, 80% to 85% detected once. In terms of age and location, participants ranged from roughly 18 to 90 years and lived in under 30 US areas. Clinical histories supplied by participants themselves formed the basis of cohort assignment. Either two negative PCRs, clearance, or symptom resolution qualified Cohort 3 donors as recovered. Germline values: CDR1 SGDLS, CDR2 YYNGEE. The CDR3 totals 16 residues. Deletions cut 0 bases from V and 0 bases from J, with 10 bases between. The chain employs TRBV9 and TRBJ1-3; D unresolved. Sequenced material: PBMCs or T cells enriched from blood (not recorded which). The origin of this receptor is a man in his fifties or sixties who had recovered from COVID-19. CDR3 residues: CASSVGTGDSGNTIYF. In nucleotides, the CDR3 is TGTGCCAGCAGCGTAGGTACGGGAGACTCTGGAAACACCATATATTTT.